This T cell receptor beta chain came from a study of T cell responses to AZD1222 COVID-19 vaccine. Method: immunoSEQ multiplex PCR; TCRdb's copy keeps in-frame clones and lacks some. This repertoire shows fewer than 110,000 clones, roughly nine tenths found once; its top ten account for roughly 44%. The CDR3 is made up of 13 amino acids. The germline V gene encodes CDR1 GTSNPN and CDR2 SVGIG (reference sequence). The V gene lost 2 bases and the J gene lost 7 bases, with 12 bases spanning the gap. Source: peripheral blood, taken on day 0 of AZD1222 vaccination. V usage is TRBV30 and J usage is TRBJ2-4; TRBD1 is a possible D gene (5 bases). The receptor comes from an adult in good health. For the CDR3, the DNA is TGTGCCTGGAGTCTAACACAGGCGAACATTCAGTACTTC. This codes for CAWSLTQANIQYF.